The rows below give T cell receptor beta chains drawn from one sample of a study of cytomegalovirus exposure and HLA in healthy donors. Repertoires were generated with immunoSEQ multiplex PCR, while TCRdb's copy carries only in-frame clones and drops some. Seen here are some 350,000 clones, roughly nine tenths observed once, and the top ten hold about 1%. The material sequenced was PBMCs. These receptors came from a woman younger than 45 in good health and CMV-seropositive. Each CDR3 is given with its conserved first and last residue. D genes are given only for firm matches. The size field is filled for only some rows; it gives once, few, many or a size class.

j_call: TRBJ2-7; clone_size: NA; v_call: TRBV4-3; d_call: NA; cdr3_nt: TGCGCCAGCAGCCAAGTAAAAGGGGCCATCTACGAGCAGTACTTC; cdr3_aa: CASSQVKGAIYEQYF
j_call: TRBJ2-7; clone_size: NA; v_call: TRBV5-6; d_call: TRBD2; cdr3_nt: TGTGCCAGCAGCATGCCCGGGACTAGACACAACGAGCAGTACTTC; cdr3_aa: CASSMPGTRHNEQYF
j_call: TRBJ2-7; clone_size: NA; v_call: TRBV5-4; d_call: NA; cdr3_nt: TGTGCCAGCAGCTTAGGGGGCTACGAGCAGTACTTC; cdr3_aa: CASSLGGYEQYF
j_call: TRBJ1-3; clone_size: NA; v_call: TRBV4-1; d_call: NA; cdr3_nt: TGCGCCAGCAGCCAGGGGGGTCTCTCTGGAAACACCATATATTTT; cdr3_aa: CASSQGGLSGNTIYF
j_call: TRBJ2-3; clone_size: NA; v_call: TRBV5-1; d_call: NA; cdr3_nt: TGCGCCAGCAGCCCCTTATCCACAGATACGCAGTATTTT; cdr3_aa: CASSPLSTDTQYF
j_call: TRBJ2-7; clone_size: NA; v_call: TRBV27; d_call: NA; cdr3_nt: TGTGCCAGCAGTTCGCCGGAGGCGGTGCAGTACTTC; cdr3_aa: CASSSPEAVQYF
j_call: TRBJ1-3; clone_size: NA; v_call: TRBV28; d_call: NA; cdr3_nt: TGTGCCAGCAGTTTAAATGTCCAGGGTGGAAGAAACACCATATATTTT; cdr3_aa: CASSLNVQGGRNTIYF
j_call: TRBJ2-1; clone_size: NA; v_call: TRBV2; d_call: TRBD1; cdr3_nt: TGTGCCAGCAGCTGGACAGGGCGAGGGGATGAGCAGTTCTTC; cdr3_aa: CASSWTGRGDEQFF
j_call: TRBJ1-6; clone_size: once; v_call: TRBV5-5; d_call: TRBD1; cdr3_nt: TGTGCCAGCAGCTTGGAAGGGACAGGGTTTTTGTCACCCCTCCACTTT; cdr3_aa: CASSLEGTGFLSPLHF
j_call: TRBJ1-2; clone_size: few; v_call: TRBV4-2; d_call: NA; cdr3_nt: TGTGCCAGCAGCCAAGACCTGATGGATCCCGTTGGTGGCTACACCTTC; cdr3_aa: CASSQDLMDPVGGYTF
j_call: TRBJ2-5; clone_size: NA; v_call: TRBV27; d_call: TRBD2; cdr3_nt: TGTGCCAGCAGTAACCAGCGGGGGGGATTGCCAGAGACCCAGTACTTC; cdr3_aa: CASSNQRGGLPETQYF
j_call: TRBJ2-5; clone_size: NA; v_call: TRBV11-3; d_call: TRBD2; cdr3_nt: TGTGCCAGCAGCTTAGGGTCAGCGGGGGGATCGGAGACCCAGTACTTC; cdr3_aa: CASSLGSAGGSETQYF
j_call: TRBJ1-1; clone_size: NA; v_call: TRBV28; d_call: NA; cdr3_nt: TGTGCCAGCAGTCCGAGGAACACTGAAGCTTTCTTT; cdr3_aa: CASSPRNTEAFF
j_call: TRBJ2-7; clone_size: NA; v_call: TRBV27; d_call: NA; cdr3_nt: TGTGCCAGCAGTTTAGATGGGTCCCCTACGCGGGAGCAGTACTTC; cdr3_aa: CASSLDGSPTREQYF
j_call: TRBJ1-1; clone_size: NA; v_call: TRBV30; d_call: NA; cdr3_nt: TGTGCCTGGAAGCATCACACGAACACTGAAGCTTTCTTT; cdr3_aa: CAWKHHTNTEAFF
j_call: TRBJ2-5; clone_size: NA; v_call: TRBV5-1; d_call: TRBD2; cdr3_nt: TGCGCCAGCAGCCTGGGGCCCGGGGGGGCCAGGGAGACCCAGTACTTC; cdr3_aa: CASSLGPGGARETQYF
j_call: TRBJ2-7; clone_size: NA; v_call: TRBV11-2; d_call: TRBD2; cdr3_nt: TGTGCCAGCAGCTTATGGACTAGCGGGACCTACGAGCAGTACTTC; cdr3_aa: CASSLWTSGTYEQYF
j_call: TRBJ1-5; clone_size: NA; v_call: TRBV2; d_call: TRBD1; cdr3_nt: TGTGCCAGCAACCGGGACAGGGGCAATCAGCCCCAGCATTTT; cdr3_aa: CASNRDRGNQPQHF
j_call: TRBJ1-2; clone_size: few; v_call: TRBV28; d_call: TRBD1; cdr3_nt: TGTGCCAGCAGTCGAACATTTGACAGGGCGAAAGGCTACACCTTC; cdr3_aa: CASSRTFDRAKGYTF
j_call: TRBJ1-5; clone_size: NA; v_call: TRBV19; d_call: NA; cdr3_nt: TGTGCCAGTAGTTCCTTGGACCAATCAACCCAGCCCCAGCATTTT; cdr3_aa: CASSSLDQSTQPQHF
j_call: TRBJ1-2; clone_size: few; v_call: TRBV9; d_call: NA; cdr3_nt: TGTGCCAGCAGCGCCCCACTCACGGGGGAGGATGGCTACACCTTC; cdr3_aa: CASSAPLTGEDGYTF
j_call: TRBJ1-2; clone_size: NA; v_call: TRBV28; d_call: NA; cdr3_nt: TGTGCCAGCAGTCCCAATTTTGGCTACACCTTC; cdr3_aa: CASSPNFGYTF
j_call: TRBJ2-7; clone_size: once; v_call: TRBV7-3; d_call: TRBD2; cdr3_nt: TGTGCCAGCAGCCCATCGGGGGGATCGATAAGGGAGCAGTACTTC; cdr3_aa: CASSPSGGSIREQYF
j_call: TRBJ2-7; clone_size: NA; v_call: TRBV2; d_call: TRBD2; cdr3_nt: TGTGCCAGCAGTCTAGCGGGGTTTTCCTACGAGCAGTACTTC; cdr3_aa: CASSLAGFSYEQYF
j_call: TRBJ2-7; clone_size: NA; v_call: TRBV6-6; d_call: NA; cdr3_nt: TGTGCCAGCAGTTTGTCCAGATCCTACGAGCAGTACTTC; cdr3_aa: CASSLSRSYEQYF
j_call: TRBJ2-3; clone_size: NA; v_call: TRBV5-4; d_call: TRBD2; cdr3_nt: TGTGCCAGCAGCCCTAGACTAGCGGGAGGCACAGATACGCAGTATTTT; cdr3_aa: CASSPRLAGGTDTQYF
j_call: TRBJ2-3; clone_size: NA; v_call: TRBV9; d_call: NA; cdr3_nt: TGTGCCAGCAGGGCTCTGAGCACAGATACGCAGTATTTT; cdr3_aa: CASRALSTDTQYF
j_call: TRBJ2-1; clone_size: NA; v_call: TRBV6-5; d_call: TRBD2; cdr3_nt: TGTGCCAGCAGTTACTCCGTAGCGGGAGGTCTCAATGAGCAGTTCTTC; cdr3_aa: CASSYSVAGGLNEQFF
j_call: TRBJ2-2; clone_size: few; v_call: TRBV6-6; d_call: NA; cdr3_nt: TGTGCCAGCAAGATTCAGGGCCGCCGGTCACCCGGGGAGCTGTTTTTT; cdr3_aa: CASKIQGRRSPGELFF
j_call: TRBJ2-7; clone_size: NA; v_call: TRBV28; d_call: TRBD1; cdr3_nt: TGTGCCAGCAGTTCCTCCGGGACAGGGATGCACGAGCAGTACTTC; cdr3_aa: CASSSSGTGMHEQYF
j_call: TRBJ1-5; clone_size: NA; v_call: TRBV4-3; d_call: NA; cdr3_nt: TGCGCCAGCAGCCAGGGCAAGCCCCGGACTTGGCGGATTTATAGCAATCAGCCCCAGCATTTT; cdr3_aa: CASSQGKPRTWRIYSNQPQHF
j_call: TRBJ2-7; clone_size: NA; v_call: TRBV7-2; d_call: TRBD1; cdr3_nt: TGTGCCAGCAGCTTAGGACAGGGGAGGTACGAGCAGTACTTC; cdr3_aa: CASSLGQGRYEQYF
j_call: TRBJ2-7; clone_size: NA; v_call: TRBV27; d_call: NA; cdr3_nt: TGTGCCAGCAGTTTAGTCGCGGGAAGCTCCTACGAGCAGTACTTC; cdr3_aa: CASSLVAGSSYEQYF